The present TCR beta chain was sequenced within a study of T cell repertoires in cytomegalovirus infection. Study information: The public TCR beta signatures pointed to both CMV infection and matching HLA type.

In the case of this clonotype: Its antigen is still unknown. A much larger clone sits a single nucleotide away, making a read error possible.

The CDR3 consists of 12 residues. The trim removed 7 bases at V and 11 bases at J, leaving 8 bases unmatched. TCRdb fed the reads into MiXCR, producing one record per CDR3 protein. The data contain 900,000 to 950,000 distinct CDR3 sequences, 31% of them singletons. This chain joins TRBV12-3 or TRBV12-4 and TRBJ2-1; 7 bases are a match to TRBD1. The specimen was cultured CD8+ T cells from PBMCs, collected from culture after CMV antigen stimulation. The receptor was isolated from a human donor in good health (CMV status not recorded). Some clones in this sample may be carry-over from other donors' samples. The CDR3 DNA reads TGTGCCAGCAATAGGGGGCGGGTTAAGCAGTTCTTC. Its protein product is CASNRGRVKQFF.